This section outlines one T cell receptor beta chain sequence together with its context. Antigen specificity is unknown. Germline CDR1 is MDHEN and CDR2 is SYDVKM. The CDR3 spans 15 residues. V was cut by 4 bases and J by 8 bases, with 18 bases left in between. In the source study's methods: For the immunoSEQ data, sequences were junction-only without quality scores, so filtering differed. Assay used: immunoSEQ multiplex PCR; TCRdb lists only in-frame clones, some missing. V and J calls and clone size are those listed in that table; D and trimming were worked out from the DNA. In the table there are around 550,000 clones, approximately 95% of which are singletons. This record belongs to a study of shared clonotypes between healthy human individuals. In the study overall: CD8 memory received one plate per donor, CD8 naive two, CD4 memory three and CD4 naive three. Study-wide findings and caveats: Relative to their counterparts shared across all four donors, non-shared clonotypes exhibited diminished generation probabilities. Clonotype sharing among the donors was expected to vary with sequencing depth.

Only CD45RO-negative cells positively selected for CCR7 counted as naive CD8 cells, so terminally differentiated effector memory CD45RA+ cells were excluded. V usage is TRBV28 and J usage is TRBJ2-1; D is undetermined. The receptor's source is a woman aged 30 to 39 in good health. The specimen sequenced was naive CD8+ T cells sorted from blood. The CDR3 sequence is CASSSSRAIVDEQFF. Written as DNA, the CDR3 is TGTGCCAGCAGTTCCTCTAGGGCAATCGTAGATGAGCAGTTCTTC.